Presented here are 11 T cell receptor beta chains from one specimen sequenced in a study of blood T cell repertoires in COVID-19. This table comes from immunoSEQ multiplex PCR, and its TCRdb copy is limited to in-frame clones, with some not included. The table has 110,000 to 150,000 clones, roughly 77% seen once. The specimen sequenced was peripheral blood. The receptors originated from a woman aged 65 to 85 with COVID-19, enrolled during active disease.

This chain joins TRBV4-1 and TRBJ1-4; D not certain. Trimming removed 4 bases at V and 0 bases at J, with 12 bases between. This CDR3 has 16 residues. The germline V gene has CDR1 MGHRA and CDR2 YSYEKL. CDR3 sequence reads: CASSREWTATNEKLFF. In DNA form, the CDR3 reads TGCGCCAGCAGCCGAGAGTGGACTGCAACTAATGAAAAACTGTTTTTT.

This chain joins TRBV4-2 and TRBJ2-7, with 7 bases that match TRBD2. The junction had 7 bases not matched to a gene; V was cut back by 3 bases and J by 5 bases. Germline CDR1 reads LGHNA; CDR2 reads YNFKEQ. The length of the CDR3 is 14 residues. This CDR3 is CASSQAPGRDEQYF. CDR3 coding DNA: TGTGCCAGCAGCCAGGCCCCAGGGAGGGACGAGCAGTACTTC.

The V call is TRBV19, the J call TRBJ2-5; the match to TRBD1 covers 8 bases. Germline CDR1 reads LNHDA; CDR2 reads SQIVND (reference sequence). The CDR3 is made up of 17 amino acids. Trimming removed 1 base from V and 1 base from J; junction bases left unmatched: 8. This chain's CDR3 is CASSIASGRGLQETQYF. In DNA form, the CDR3 reads TGTGCCAGTAGTATAGCTTCCGGCAGGGGGCTCCAAGAGACCCAGTACTTC.

The chain uses TRBV20-1 and TRBJ1-1; tentatively, D is TRBD1 (5 bases). V dropped 3 bases and J dropped 7 bases, with 12 bases sitting between them. The CDR3 extends over 12 amino acids. Germline assignment: CDR1 DFQATT and CDR2 SNEGSKA (reference sequence). The CDR3 is CSASSGRNEAFF. The CDR3 region has the DNA TGCAGTGCTAGTTCAGGGCGGAATGAAGCTTTCTTT.

This chain links TRBV19 with TRBJ2-1; no clear D. The CDR3 is 15 residues long. Germline V CDR1 and CDR2: LNHDA, SQIVND (reference sequence). V gave up 6 bases and J gave up 5 bases, with 17 bases separating them. CDR3 loop: CASSYLGSQNNEQFF. The CDR3 DNA reads TGTGCCAGTAGCTATCTCGGTTCGCAAAACAATGAGCAGTTCTTC.

The chain joins TRBV4-1 to TRBJ1-1; 9 nucleotides agree with TRBD1. In germline, CDR1 is MGHRA, CDR2 YSYEKL. The CDR3 is 14 amino acids. V dropped 1 base and J dropped 6; count of bases not matched to a gene: 3. This CDR3 reads CASSQGTGDAEAFF. CDR3 bases: TGCGCCAGCAGCCAAGGGACAGGGGACGCTGAAGCTTTCTTT.

The chain is built from TRBV7-3 and TRBJ2-1; 8 bases map to TRBD2. The CDR3 runs 14 residues. In germline, CDR1 is SGHTA, CDR2 FQGTGA. V was pared by 5 bases and J by 12 bases, with 12 bases of the junction left unmatched. In DNA form, the CDR3 reads TGTGCCAGCAGCCAAACCGGGACTAGGCCCCGGCAGTTCTTC. Its translation is CASSQTGTRPRQFF.

V and J are TRBV12-3 or TRBV12-4 and TRBJ1-4; D is uncertain. The germline V and J ends were trimmed by 5 bases and 4 bases, with 8 bases remaining between them. The CDR3 is made up of 13 amino acids. DNA of the CDR3: TGTGCCAGCAGTCAACAGAATAATGAAAAACTGTTTTTT. It translates to CASSQQNNEKLFF.

CDR3 nucleotides: TGCAGCGTTGAAGCCCCCGACAGGGGTTACGGTGGCTACACCTTC. The encoded protein is CSVEAPDRGYGGYTF. The V call is TRBV29-1, the J call TRBJ1-2; 8 nucleotides align to TRBD1. The length of the CDR3 is 15 residues. Trimming cost V 1 base and J 7 bases; bases outside gene matches: 11. The germline CDR1 and CDR2 sequences are SQVTM and ANQGSEA. Complete variable domain (other parts from reference TRBV29-1 and TRBJ1-2): SAVISQKPSRDICQRGTSLTIQCQVDSQVTMMFWYRQQPGQSLTLIATANQGSEATYESGFVIDKFPISRPNLTFSTLTVSNMSPEDSSIYLCSVEAPDRGYGGYTFGSGTRLTVV.

Only a few counts were recorded for this clone. V is TRBV28 and J is TRBJ1-2; D not resolved. Trimming stripped 6 bases from V and 8 bases from J, with 13 bases between. This CDR3 spans 12 amino acids. Germline CDR1 is MDHEN and CDR2 is SYDVKM. The CDR3, as DNA: TGTGCCAGCAGCCCCGTTCCCAGGGGCTACACCTTC. Its translation: CASSPVPRGYTF.

The genes are TRBV5-1 and TRBJ2-7; TRBD2 aligns across 11 bases. The CDR3 is 15 amino acids. Germline lookup yields CDR1 SGHRS and CDR2 YFSETQ. V shed 4 bases, J shed 6 bases, and the junction held 9 bases outside the gene matches. The CDR3 sequence is CASSRSSGGRGEQYF. In DNA, the CDR3 is TGCGCCAGCAGCCGGTCTAGCGGGGGGAGAGGCGAGCAGTACTTC. The full variable domain, completed using reference TRBV5-1 and TRBJ2-7, is KAGVTQTPRYLIKTRGQQVTLSCSPISGHRSVSWYQQTPGQGLQFLFEYFSETQRNKGNFPGRFSGRQFSNSRSEMNVSTLELGDSALYLCASSRSSGGRGEQYFGPGTRLTVT.